This T cell receptor beta chain was obtained from a study of blood T cell repertoires in COVID-19 (dated by TCRdb to 2018 to 2021). In the study overall: Collaborator samples came from the United States, Italy and Spain and covered acute and convalescent phases of COVID-19. The material from the prospective study consisted of cDNA or gDNA derived from T cells, B-cell-depleted T cells, or PBMCs. Deeply sampled blood TCRbeta repertoires from subjects exposed to, actively infected with, or recovered from COVID-19 were included in the dataset. The repertoires were released in a freely available public database meant as a resource for research on the immune response to SARS-CoV-2. Samples came from the ongoing ImmuneRACE study (first 160 participants) plus 1,254 subjects from 6 global collaborators. A de-identified subject ID, COVID-19 status, age in years and sex were almost always included in the sample metadata. Where available, HLA class I and class II types were taken from metadata supplied by the sample provider and were not determined by assay-based typing. Summary of the overall study and its limitations: The quantity of clinical and demographic metadata differed by source and by participant and was supplied without curation.

V is trimmed back by 1 base and J by 0 bases, and the junction contains 3 bases that no gene match accounts for. The germline V gene supplies CDR1 SGHTA and CDR2 FQGTGA. The cysteine opens and the phenylalanine closes a CDR3 of 16 amino acids. Just the 48-base CDR3 DNA is kept, in frame starting at base 1. In the prospective study, participants were 18 to 89 years old, resided in 24 geographic areas of the United States, and were enrolled through a virtual design. In the prospective study, participants were assigned to cohorts based on the clinical history participants reported in a screening survey and a study questionnaire. Mobile phlebotomists in the prospective study collected whole blood, serum and a nasopharyngeal or oropharyngeal swab from every participant. Over a roughly 2-month period, participants in the prospective study had the option of providing additional blood draws and questionnaires. Before DNA extraction, blood samples from the prospective study were shipped at room temperature or frozen.

The immunoSEQ Assay, a bias-controlled multiplex PCR, was used to amplify TCRbeta CDR3 regions from genomic DNA. The original pipeline was this. Within the assay, amplification of reference gene primers was used to estimate how many nucleated cells each sample contained. To quantify the absolute abundance of each unique TCRbeta CDR3 rearrangement, sequence reads were collapsed and filtered. For each sample, productive Simpson clonality was calculated as the square root of Simpson's diversity index over productive rearrangements. The table comes from immuneACCESS by way of TCRdb, which keeps in-frame sequences with V and J called. Part of the clones is missing from these tables; in studies checked, under half for an unresolved V gene and the rest for unknown reasons. V and J calls and clone size follow that table, whereas D and trimming were derived from the DNA. This sample lists 470,000 or so clones; about 85% were detected once. The ten largest clones add up to 1.5% to 2% of the sample.

Worth noting for this clone: Its antigen target is currently unknown. Per-nucleotide qualities are absent, and no much larger clonotype sits a single base away.

The rearranged chain carries TRBV7-3 and TRBJ1-1; 9 bases in the junction line up with TRBD1. The sample comprised PBMCs or T cells enriched from blood (not recorded which). This clonotype was obtained from a woman younger than 30 with acute COVID-19. The CDR3 region reads CASSLSGTGLNTEAFF. The nucleotide sequence reads as follows: TGTGCCAGCAGCTTAAGTGGGACAGGGCTGAACACTGAAGCTTTCTTT.